Listed here is a single T cell receptor beta chain. Here the CDR3 omits its conserved ending phenylalanine or tryptophan, so a read error is the likely source. The entry originates in a study of T cell repertoires in cytomegalovirus infection. The CDR3 spans 16 residues. V lost 6 bases and J 5 bases, leaving 18 bases between the germline ends. Per the germline V gene, CDR1 is SGHKS and CDR2 is YYEKEE (reference sequence). TCRdb ran MiXCR on the reads and lists one entry per CDR3 protein. The table includes a few hundred thousand distinct CDR3 sequences, roughly a sixth detected once. The rearrangement uses TRBV5-5 and TRBJ1-6, with a possible D match to TRBD1 (5 bases). The clonotype was recovered from a human donor in good health (CMV status not recorded). Some clones in this sample may be carry-over from other donors' samples. What was sequenced was PBMCs. For the CDR3, the DNA is TGTGCCAGCAAAAATGGTCCAGGGAATAATAATTCACCCCTCCACGGT. Translating gives CASKNGPGNNNSPLHG.